These 17 T cell receptor beta chains were all obtained from the same sample, sequenced in a study of cytomegalovirus exposure and HLA in healthy donors. The PCR had 60 Vbeta and 13 Jbeta primers. Sequenced by immunoSEQ multiplex PCR; TCRdb stores in-frame clones only, minus some. The profile shows 200,000 to 250,000 clones, approximately 80% of them singletons. Sequencing input: PBMCs. The receptors derive from a girl aged 10-17 years in good health and CMV-seronegative.

The chain recombines TRBV27 with TRBJ2-3; D ambiguous. Trimming cost V 2 bases and J 10 bases, with 7 bases left between them. This CDR3 is built from 11 residues. The germline V gene encodes CDR1 MNHEY and CDR2 SMNVEV (reference sequence). The CDR3 here is CASSLLGAQYF. In nucleotides, the CDR3 is TGTGCCAGCAGTTTACTGGGCGCGCAGTATTTT.

The rearrangement uses TRBV2 and TRBJ2-3, with D unclear. The germline V gene has CDR1 SNHLY and CDR2 FYNNEI. V was clipped by 8 bases and J by 0 bases, with 9 bases between them. The CDR3 contains 13 residues. The CDR3 loop reads CASPRESTDTQYF. CDR3 DNA sequence: TGTGCCAGCCCCCGCGAGAGCACAGATACGCAGTATTTT.

The CDR3 loop is CASRESGGPYPIWLEQFF. As DNA, the CDR3 is TGTGCCAGTAGAGAAAGCGGGGGCCCATACCCAATATGGCTCGAGCAGTTCTTC. The rearrangement uses TRBV6-1 and TRBJ2-1; 8 bases map to TRBD2. The CDR3 contains 18 residues. CDR1 is MNHNS, CDR2 SASEGT, per germline. The trim removed 9 bases at V and 10 bases at J, leaving 26 bases unmatched.

The chain has TRBV28 and TRBJ2-2, with D unclear. Trimming removed 6 bases at V and 1 base at J, with 18 bases between. This CDR3 has 17 amino acids. Germline lookup yields CDR1 MDHEN and CDR2 SYDVKM. The CDR3 region has the DNA TGTGCCAGCAGCCCCCTACAGAAAACACTGAACACCGGGGAGCTGTTTTTT. Encoded protein: CASSPLQKTLNTGELFF.

This chain links TRBV11-2 with TRBJ2-1; D ambiguous. The CDR3 consists of 15 residues. The ends were cut back, 2 bases at V and 3 bases at J, with 11 bases in the middle. The germline CDR1 and CDR2 sequences are SGHAT and FQNNGV. CDR3 amino acids: CASSLFYSSYNEQFF. CDR3 DNA: TGTGCCAGCAGCTTATTCTATAGTAGCTACAATGAGCAGTTCTTC.

This chain uses TRBV25-1 with TRBJ1-1, with 7 positions matching TRBD1. Trimming took 7 bases from V and 4 from J; bases not matched to a gene: 3. Germline V lookup: CDR1 MGHDK, CDR2 SYGVNS. CDR3 length equals 12 residues. In nucleotides, the CDR3 is TGTGCCAGCAATCAGGGGGGCACTGAAGCTTTCTTT. It specifies CASNQGGTEAFF.

This chain links TRBV6-6 with TRBJ1-2; 8 nucleotides match TRBD1. Germline V CDR1 and CDR2: MNHNY, SVGAGI (reference sequence). V lost 5 bases to trimming and J lost 1 base; unmatched junction nucleotides: 6. This CDR3 is 15 amino acids long. DNA of the CDR3: TGTGCCAGCAGTCCACAGGGGGGGATTAACTATGGCTACACCTTC. Translated: CASSPQGGINYGYTF.

The chain links TRBV7-8 to TRBJ2-7, with 7 positions matching TRBD1. Germline V lookup: CDR1 SGHVS, CDR2 FQNEAQ. J was trimmed by 2 bases and V by 0 bases; bases with no gene match: 7. There are 16 residues in the CDR3. The CDR3 region is CASSLATTGPTYEQYF. As DNA, the CDR3 is TGTGCCAGCAGCTTAGCTACGACAGGGCCAACCTACGAGCAGTACTTC.

In DNA form, the CDR3 reads TGTGCCAGCAGCCCGACTAGCGAGGGATACAATGAGCAGTTCTTC. This translates into CASSPTSEGYNEQFF. The chain couples TRBV7-9 to TRBJ2-1; 8 positions agree with TRBD2. Looked up from germline, CDR1 is SEHNR and CDR2 is FQNEAQ (reference sequence). The CDR3 totals 15 residues. Germline trimming cut 5 bases from V and 4 bases from J; bases unmatched to any gene: 7.

This clone has just one count. This chain joins TRBV30 and TRBJ2-7; TRBD2 might be the D (6 bases). V lost 0 bases to trimming and J lost 6 bases, with 15 bases between them. Germline CDR1 GTSNPN, CDR2 SVGIG (reference sequence). The CDR3 has 14 residues. The CDR3 protein is CAWSVGGDLGEQYF. The DNA of the CDR3 is TGTGCCTGGAGTGTGGGGGGTGACCTCGGCGAGCAGTACTTC.

This chain joins TRBV6-5 and TRBJ1-2; 9 bases line up with TRBD1. V shed 7 bases and J 6 bases; nucleotides not matched to a gene: 9. Germline V gene data show CDR1 as MNHEY and CDR2 as SVGAGI. The CDR3 sequence is 14 residues long. DNA of the CDR3: TGTGCCAGCACCACGGGACAGGGTCGTCATGGCTACACCTTC. This sequence encodes CASTTGQGRHGYTF.

The chain couples TRBV2 to TRBJ2-1; D perhaps matches TRBD2 (5 bases). V was shortened by 8 bases and J by 6 bases, with 8 bases between the two germline ends. The CDR3 runs 11 residues. CDR1 and CDR2 from the germline V gene are SNHLY and FYNNEI. CDR3 in amino acids: CASLTINEQFF. As DNA, the CDR3 is TGTGCCAGCCTGACTATCAATGAGCAGTTCTTC.

The V gene is TRBV28, the J gene TRBJ2-7, with 10 nucleotides matching TRBD1. V lost 6 bases and J lost 6; bases outside the gene matches: 8. The germline gives CDR1 MDHEN, CDR2 SYDVKM. The CDR3 contains 14 residues. CDR3 loop: CASSIGTGAAEQYF. DNA for the CDR3: TGTGCCAGCAGCATCGGGACAGGGGCGGCCGAGCAGTACTTC.

This clone has only a few counts. This sequence joins TRBV19 and TRBJ1-5; maybe TRBD1 (6 bases). CDR1 is LNHDA and CDR2 is SQIVND in the germline V gene (reference sequence). The V and J ends lost 10 bases and 4 bases respectively, with 17 bases between them. The CDR3 runs to 14 residues. CDR3 residues: CATARQGRNQPQHF. The DNA for the CDR3 is TGTGCCACCGCCCGGCAGGGGAGAAATCAGCCCCAGCATTTT.

V gene TRBV27 combines with J gene TRBJ1-4, with TRBD1 as a possible D gene (5 bases). CDR1 MNHEY and CDR2 SMNVEV come from the germline V gene (reference sequence). The V end lost 6 bases, the J end lost 2 bases, and 16 bases lay between the germline ends. The CDR3 has 16 amino acids. The CDR3 coding sequence is TGTGCCAGCAGGGACATCGGCGACCGCACTAATGAAAAACTGTTTTTT. Translated, it gives CASRDIGDRTNEKLFF.

The rearrangement links TRBV5-1 to TRBJ2-7; a possible D gene is TRBD2 (5 bases). Deletions cut 1 base from V and 2 bases from J, with 16 bases between. Germline V gene lookup returns CDR1 SGHRS and CDR2 YFSETQ. The CDR3 is made up of 16 amino acids. CDR3 in DNA: TGCGCCAGCAGCTTGTCGGGCGGGTCCAAGACCTACGAGCAGTACTTC. Protein: CASSLSGGSKTYEQYF.

The chain has TRBV6-1 and TRBJ2-1; D gene uncertain. The CDR3 extends over 18 amino acids. The V end was cut by 4 bases, the J end by 1 base, with 20 bases between. Germline CDR1 MNHNS, CDR2 SASEGT. Here the CDR3 reads CASSGPQVLSRSYNEQFF. DNA for the CDR3: TGTGCCAGCAGTGGCCCCCAGGTTTTATCACGTTCCTACAATGAGCAGTTCTTC.